The next 5 T cell receptor beta chains were all read from a single sample in a study of blood T cell repertoires in COVID-19. Sequencing used immunoSEQ multiplex PCR; TCRdb keeps in-frame clones, though not all of them. The profile covers more than 200,000 clones, with 70% to 85% appearing a single time and about 1.4% taken by the ten largest. Input material: peripheral blood. The source is a woman aged 40-49 years who had recovered from COVID-19.

CDR3 in amino acids: CASSLGRAETQYF. The CDR3 nucleotides read TGTGCCAGCAGTTTAGGGAGGGCCGAGACCCAGTACTTC. The J gene is TRBJ2-5, the V gene TRBV6-2 or TRBV6-3; 7 bases match TRBD2. The V gene's germline CDR1 is MNHEY and CDR2 SVGEGT. The CDR3 loop spans 13 amino acids. V was pared by 4 bases and J by 5 bases, with 4 bases of the junction left unmatched.

This chain uses TRBV2 with TRBJ1-5; 9 nucleotides line up with TRBD1. Germline CDR1 and CDR2: SNHLY and FYNNEI. This CDR3 has 15 amino acids. The V segment lost 6 bases and the J segment 10 bases; nucleotides outside the gene matches: 13. CDR3 residues: CASRDRGFPISPQHF. The CDR3 bases are TGTGCCAGCAGAGACAGGGGGTTCCCTATCAGCCCCCAGCATTTT.

This clone was found a few times. This chain connects TRBV6-1 to TRBJ2-7; the D is unclear. The V gene's germline CDR1 is MNHNS and CDR2 SASEGT. Trimming left V 3 bases short and J 4 bases short, with 10 bases between. The CDR3 totals 13 residues. The CDR3 sequence: CASSDRHPYEQYF. The DNA for the CDR3 is TGTGCCAGCAGTGATCGACACCCTTACGAGCAGTACTTC.

CDR3: CASSREQGTNEKLFF. The CDR3 coding sequence is TGTGCCAGCAGCAGAGAACAGGGAACTAATGAAAAACTGTTTTTT. The V call is TRBV2, the J call TRBJ1-4; tentatively, D is TRBD1 (6 bases). V gave up 6 bases and J gave up 1 base, with 12 bases separating them. The CDR3 is 15 residues long. The germline V gene encodes CDR1 SNHLY and CDR2 FYNNEI.

The chain carries TRBV4-3 and TRBJ2-7; 7 bases map to TRBD1. V trimming: 0 bases; J trimming: 7 bases; junction bases outside the gene matches: 9. Germline V gives CDR1 LGHNA, CDR2 YSLEER. The CDR3 spans 15 residues. In DNA, the CDR3 is TGCGCCAGCAGCCAAGATGGGGCAGGGGGTCAAGAGCAGTACTTC. It encodes CASSQDGAGGQEQYF.